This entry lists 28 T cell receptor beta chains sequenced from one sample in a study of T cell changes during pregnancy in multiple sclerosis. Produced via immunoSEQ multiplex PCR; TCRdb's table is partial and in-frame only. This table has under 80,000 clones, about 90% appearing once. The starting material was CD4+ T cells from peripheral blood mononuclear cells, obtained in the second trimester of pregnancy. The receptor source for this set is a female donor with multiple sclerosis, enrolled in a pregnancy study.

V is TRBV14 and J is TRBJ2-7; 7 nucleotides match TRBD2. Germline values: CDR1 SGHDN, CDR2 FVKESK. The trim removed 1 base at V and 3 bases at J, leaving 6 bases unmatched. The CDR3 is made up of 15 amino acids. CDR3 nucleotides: TGTGCCAGCAGCCAAGTACTAGGGGAGGGCTACGAGCAGTACTTC. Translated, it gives CASSQVLGEGYEQYF.

CDR3 sequence (DNA): TGCGCCAGCAGCTTACGAACAGCCCAGGGGAACTTTCAATACGAGCAGTACTTC. Its translation: CASSLRTAQGNFQYEQYF. The chain couples TRBV5-1 to TRBJ2-7, with D tentatively TRBD1 (6 bases). Germline loops: CDR1 SGHRS, CDR2 YFSETQ. The CDR3 is 18 residues long. The V end lost 2 bases, the J end lost 4 bases, and 25 bases lay between the germline ends.

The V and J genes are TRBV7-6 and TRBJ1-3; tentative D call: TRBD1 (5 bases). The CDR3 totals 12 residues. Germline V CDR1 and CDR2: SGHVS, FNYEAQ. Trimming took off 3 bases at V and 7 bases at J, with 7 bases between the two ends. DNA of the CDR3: TGTGCCAGCAGCTTTAAGGGGAACACCATATATTTT. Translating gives CASSFKGNTIYF.

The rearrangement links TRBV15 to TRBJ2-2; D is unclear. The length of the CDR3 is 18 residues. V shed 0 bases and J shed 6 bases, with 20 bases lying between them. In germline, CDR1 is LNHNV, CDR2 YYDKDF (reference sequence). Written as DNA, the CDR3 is TGTGCCACCAGCAGAGACCCCAAGACACTTGGAAATCCCGGGGAGCTGTTTTTT. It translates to CATSRDPKTLGNPGELFF.

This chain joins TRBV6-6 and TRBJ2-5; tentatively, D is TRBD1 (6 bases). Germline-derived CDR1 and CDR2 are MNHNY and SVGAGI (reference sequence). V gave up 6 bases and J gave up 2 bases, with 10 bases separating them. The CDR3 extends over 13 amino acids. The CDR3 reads CASRLTGQETQYF. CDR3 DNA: TGTGCCAGCAGGCTGACAGGACAAGAGACCCAGTACTTC.

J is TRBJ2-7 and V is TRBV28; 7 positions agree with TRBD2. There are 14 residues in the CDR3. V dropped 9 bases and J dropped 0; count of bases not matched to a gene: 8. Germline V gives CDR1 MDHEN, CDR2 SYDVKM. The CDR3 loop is CASHQAGISYEQYF. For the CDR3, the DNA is TGTGCCAGTCATCAAGCGGGAATCTCCTACGAGCAGTACTTC.

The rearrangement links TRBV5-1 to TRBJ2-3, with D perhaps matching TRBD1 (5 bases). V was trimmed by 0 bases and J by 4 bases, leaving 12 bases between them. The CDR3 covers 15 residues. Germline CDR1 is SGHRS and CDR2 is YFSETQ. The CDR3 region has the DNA TGCGCCAGCAGCTTGGAAGGGGTTCGTGCAGATACGCAGTATTTT. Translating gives CASSLEGVRADTQYF.

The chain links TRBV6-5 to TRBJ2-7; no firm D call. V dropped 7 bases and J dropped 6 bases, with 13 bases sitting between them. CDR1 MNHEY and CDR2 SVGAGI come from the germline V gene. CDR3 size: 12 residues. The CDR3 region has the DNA TGTGCCAGCAAACACCCCTCGGGCGAGCAGTACTTC. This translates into CASKHPSGEQYF.

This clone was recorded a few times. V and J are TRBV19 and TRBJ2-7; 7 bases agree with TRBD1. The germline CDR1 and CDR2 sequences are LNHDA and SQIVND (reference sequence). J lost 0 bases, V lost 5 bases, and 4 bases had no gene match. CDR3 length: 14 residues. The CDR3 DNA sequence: TGTGCCAGTAGTGCGGACAGGAGCTCCTACGAGCAGTACTTC. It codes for CASSADRSSYEQYF.

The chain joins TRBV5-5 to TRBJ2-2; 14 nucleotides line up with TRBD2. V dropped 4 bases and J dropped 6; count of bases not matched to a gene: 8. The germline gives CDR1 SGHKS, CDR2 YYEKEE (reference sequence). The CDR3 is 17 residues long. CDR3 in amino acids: CASSPRTSGRSPGELFF. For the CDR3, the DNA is TGTGCCAGCAGCCCGCGGACTAGCGGGAGGAGTCCCGGGGAGCTGTTTTTT.

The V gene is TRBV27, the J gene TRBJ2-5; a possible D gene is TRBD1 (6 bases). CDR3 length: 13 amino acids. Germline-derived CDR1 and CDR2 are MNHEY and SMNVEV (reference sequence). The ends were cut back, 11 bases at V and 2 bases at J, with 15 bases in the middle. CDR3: CASRGGEQETQYF. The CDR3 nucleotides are TGTGCCTCCAGAGGGGGTGAACAAGAGACCCAGTACTTC.

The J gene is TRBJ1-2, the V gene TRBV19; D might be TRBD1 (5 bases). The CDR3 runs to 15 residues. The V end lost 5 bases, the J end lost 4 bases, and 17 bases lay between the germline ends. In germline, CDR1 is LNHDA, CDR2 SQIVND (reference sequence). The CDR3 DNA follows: TGTGCCAGTAGTTCACGTCCGGACACGATCTATGGCTACACCTTC. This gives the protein CASSSRPDTIYGYTF. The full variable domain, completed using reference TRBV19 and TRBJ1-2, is DGGITQSPKYLFRKEGQNVTLSCEQNLNHDAMYWYRQDPGQGLRLIYYSQIVNDFQKGDIAEGYSVSREKKESFPLTVTSAQKNPTAFYLCASSSRPDTIYGYTFGSGTRLTVV.

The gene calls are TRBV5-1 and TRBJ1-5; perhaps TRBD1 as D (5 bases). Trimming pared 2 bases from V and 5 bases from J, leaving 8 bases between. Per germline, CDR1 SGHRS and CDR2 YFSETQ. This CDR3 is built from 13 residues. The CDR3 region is CASSFDRDQPQHF. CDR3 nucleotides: TGCGCCAGCAGCTTTGACAGAGATCAGCCCCAGCATTTT. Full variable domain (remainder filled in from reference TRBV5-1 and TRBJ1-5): KAGVTQTPRYLIKTRGQQVTLSCSPISGHRSVSWYQQTPGQGLQFLFEYFSETQRNKGNFPGRFSGRQFSNSRSEMNVSTLELGDSALYLCASSFDRDQPQHFGDGTRLSIL.

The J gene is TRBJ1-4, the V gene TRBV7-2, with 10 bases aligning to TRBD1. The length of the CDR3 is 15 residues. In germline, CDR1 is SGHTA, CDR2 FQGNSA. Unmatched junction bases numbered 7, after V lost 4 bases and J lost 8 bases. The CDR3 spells CASSSTGGSWEKLFF. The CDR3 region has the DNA TGTGCCAGCAGCTCGACAGGGGGCTCGTGGGAAAAACTGTTTTTT.

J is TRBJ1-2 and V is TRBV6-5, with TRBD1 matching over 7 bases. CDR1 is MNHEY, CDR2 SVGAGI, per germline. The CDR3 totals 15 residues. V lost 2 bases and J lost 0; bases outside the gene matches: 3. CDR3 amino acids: CASSYPGTANYGYTF. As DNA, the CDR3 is TGTGCCAGCAGTTACCCGGGGACAGCTAACTATGGCTACACCTTC.

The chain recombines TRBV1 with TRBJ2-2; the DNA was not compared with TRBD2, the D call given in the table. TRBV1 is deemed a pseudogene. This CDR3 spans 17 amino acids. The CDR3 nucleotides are TGCACCAGCAGCCAACCGACTAGCGGGAGGGCCAACGGGGAGCTGTTTTTT. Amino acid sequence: CTSSQPTSGRANGELFF.

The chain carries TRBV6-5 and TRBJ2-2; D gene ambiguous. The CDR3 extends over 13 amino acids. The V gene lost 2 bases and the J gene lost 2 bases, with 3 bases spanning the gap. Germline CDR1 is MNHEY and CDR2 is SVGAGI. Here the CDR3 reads CASSYLNTGELFF. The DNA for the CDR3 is TGTGCCAGCAGTTACCTAAACACCGGGGAGCTGTTTTTT.

The CDR3, as DNA: TGCGCCAGCAGCCAACTCCATGGACAGGGTAACACTGAAGCTTTCTTT. Encoded protein: CASSQLHGQGNTEAFF. This chain links TRBV4-3 with TRBJ1-1; TRBD1 matches 8 bases. The CDR3 consists of 16 residues. From germline, CDR1 is LGHNA and CDR2 YSLEER. After removal of 2 bases from V and 2 bases from J, the junction contained 7 bases not matched to a gene.

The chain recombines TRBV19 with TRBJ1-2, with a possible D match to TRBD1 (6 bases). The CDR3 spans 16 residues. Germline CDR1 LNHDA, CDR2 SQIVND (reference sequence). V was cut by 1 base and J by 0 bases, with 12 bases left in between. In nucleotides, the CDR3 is TGTGCCAGTAGTATAGTTCACAGGGAATCTAACTATGGCTACACCTTC. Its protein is CASSIVHRESNYGYTF.

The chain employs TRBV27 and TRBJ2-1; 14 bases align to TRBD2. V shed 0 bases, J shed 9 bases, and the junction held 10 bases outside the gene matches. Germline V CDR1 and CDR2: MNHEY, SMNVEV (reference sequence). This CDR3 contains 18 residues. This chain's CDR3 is CASSLSFGTSGRIAEQFF. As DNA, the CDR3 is TGTGCCAGCAGTTTATCCTTCGGGACTAGCGGGAGAATTGCTGAGCAGTTCTTC.

CDR3 coding DNA: TGTGCCAGCACCCCTATGTTCCGCACAGATACGCAGTATTTT. This sequence encodes CASTPMFRTDTQYF. The rearrangement links TRBV6-1 to TRBJ2-3; D remains ambiguous. Trimming pared 7 bases from V and 1 base from J, leaving 12 bases between. The CDR3 spans 14 residues. CDR1 and CDR2 (germline): MNHNS, SASEGT.

CDR3 bases: TGTGCCAGCAGCGTAGATCAGGGGCTGGGGTGGGAGCAGTACTTC. Translating it yields CASSVDQGLGWEQYF. The chain joins TRBV9 to TRBJ2-7; weak D call: TRBD1 (6 bases). Germline V CDR1 and CDR2: SGDLS, YYNGEE. The CDR3 runs to 15 residues. Trimming took 0 bases from V and 7 from J, leaving 17 bases between them. The variable domain in full, with the rest retrieved from reference TRBV9 and TRBJ2-7, is DSGVTQTPKHLITATGQRVTLRCSPRSGDLSVYWYQQSLDQGLQFLIQYYNGEERAKGNILERFSAQQFPDLHSELNLSSLELGDSALYFCASSVDQGLGWEQYFGPGTRLTVT.

The CDR3 DNA sequence: TGTGCCAGTAGTGATCTCCGGGACATTGAAGCTTTCTTT. Its protein product is CASSDLRDIEAFF. The chain combines TRBV19 with TRBJ1-1, with TRBD1 as a possible D gene (6 bases). CDR1 and CDR2 (germline): LNHDA, SQIVND (reference sequence). CDR3 length: 13 amino acids. V was pared by 5 bases and J by 7 bases, with 14 bases between. Filled out from reference TRBV19 and TRBJ1-1, the complete variable domain reads DGGITQSPKYLFRKEGQNVTLSCEQNLNHDAMYWYRQDPGQGLRLIYYSQIVNDFQKGDIAEGYSVSREKKESFPLTVTSAQKNPTAFYLCASSDLRDIEAFFGQGTRLTVV.

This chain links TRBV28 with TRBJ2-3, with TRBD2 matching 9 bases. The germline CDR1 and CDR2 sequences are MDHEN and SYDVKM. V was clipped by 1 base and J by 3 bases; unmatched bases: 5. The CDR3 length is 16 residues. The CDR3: CASSLFAGGLTDTQYF. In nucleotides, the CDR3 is TGTGCCAGCAGTTTATTTGCGGGAGGGCTTACAGATACGCAGTATTTT.

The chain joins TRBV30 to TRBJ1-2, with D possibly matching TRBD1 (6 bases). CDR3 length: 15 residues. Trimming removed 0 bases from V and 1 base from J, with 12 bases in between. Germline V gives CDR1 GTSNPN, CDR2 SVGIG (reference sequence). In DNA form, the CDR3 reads TGTGCCTGGAGTGTACGGGAGGGGGGTAACTATGGCTACACCTTC. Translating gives CAWSVREGGNYGYTF.

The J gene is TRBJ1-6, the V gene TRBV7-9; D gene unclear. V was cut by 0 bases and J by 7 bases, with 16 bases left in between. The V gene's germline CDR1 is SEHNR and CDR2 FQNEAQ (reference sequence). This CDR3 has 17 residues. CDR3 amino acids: CASSLAMTGIDNSPLHF. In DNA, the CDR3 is TGTGCCAGCAGCTTAGCGATGACTGGAATCGACAATTCACCCCTCCACTTT.

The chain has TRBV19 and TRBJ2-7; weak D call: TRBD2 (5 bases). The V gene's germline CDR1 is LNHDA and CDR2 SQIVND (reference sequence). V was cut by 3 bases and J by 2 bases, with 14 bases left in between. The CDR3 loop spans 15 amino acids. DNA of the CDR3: TGTGCCAGTAGTATGATCCGGGGAGAAACCTACGAGCAGTACTTC. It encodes CASSMIRGETYEQYF.

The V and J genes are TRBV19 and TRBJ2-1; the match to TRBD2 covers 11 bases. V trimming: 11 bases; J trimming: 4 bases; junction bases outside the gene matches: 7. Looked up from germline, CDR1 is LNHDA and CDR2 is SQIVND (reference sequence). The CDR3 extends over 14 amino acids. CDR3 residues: CASLGTSGYNEQFF. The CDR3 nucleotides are TGTGCCTCTCTTGGGACTAGCGGTTACAATGAGCAGTTCTTC.